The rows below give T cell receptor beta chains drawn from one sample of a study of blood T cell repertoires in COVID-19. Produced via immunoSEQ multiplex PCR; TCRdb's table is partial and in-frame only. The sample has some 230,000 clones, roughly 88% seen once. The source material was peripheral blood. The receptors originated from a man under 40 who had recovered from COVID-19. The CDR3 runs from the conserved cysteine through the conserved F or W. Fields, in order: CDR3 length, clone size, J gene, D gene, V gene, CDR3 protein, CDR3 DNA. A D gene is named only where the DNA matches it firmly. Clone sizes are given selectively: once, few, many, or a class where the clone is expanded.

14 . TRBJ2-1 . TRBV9 CASSVFGAYNEQFF TGTGCCAGCAGCGTATTTGGAGCCTACAATGAGCAGTTCTTC
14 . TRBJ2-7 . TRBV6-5 CASSYSGGAGEQYF TGTGCCAGCAGTTACTCAGGGGGCGCGGGGGAGCAGTACTTC
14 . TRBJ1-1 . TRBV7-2 CASSSITIDTEAFF TGTGCCAGCAGCTCAATAACCATAGACACTGAAGCTTTCTTT
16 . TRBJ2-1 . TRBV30 CAWSSHRGASYNEQFF TGTGCCTGGAGTTCCCACCGGGGGGCCTCCTACAATGAGCAGTTCTTC
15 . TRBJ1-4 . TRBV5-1 CASSLAPGGDEKLFF TGCGCCAGCAGCTTGGCCCCCGGGGGGGACGAAAAACTGTTTTTT
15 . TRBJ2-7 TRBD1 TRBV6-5 CASSHLGQGAREQYF TGTGCCAGCAGTCACCTGGGGCAGGGGGCGCGCGAGCAGTACTTC
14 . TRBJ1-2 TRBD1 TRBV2 CASSGQEKRYGYTF TGTGCCAGCAGCGGACAGGAAAAACGCTATGGCTACACCTTC
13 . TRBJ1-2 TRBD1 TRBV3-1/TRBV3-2 CASSQDRGRGYTF TGTGCCAGCAGCCAGGACAGGGGTCGGGGCTACACCTTC
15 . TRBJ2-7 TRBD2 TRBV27 CASSLGGGDPFEQYF TGTGCCAGCAGTTTGGGCGGGGGGGACCCCTTCGAGCAGTACTTC
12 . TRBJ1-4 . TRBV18 CASSPSGEKLFF TGTGCCAGCTCACCATCGGGGGAAAAACTGTTTTTT
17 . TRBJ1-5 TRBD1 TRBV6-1 CASSEVPPGQGYQPQHF TGTGCCAGCAGTGAGGTGCCCCCGGGACAGGGGTATCAGCCCCAGCATTTT
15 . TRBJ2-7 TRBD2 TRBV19 CASRAIAGESYEQYF TGTGCCAGTAGGGCCATAGCGGGCGAATCCTACGAGCAGTACTTC
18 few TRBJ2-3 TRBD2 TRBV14 CASSQDGGGIPPRDTQYF TGTGCCAGCAGCCAAGATGGGGGAGGGATCCCCCCTAGGGATACGCAGTATTTT
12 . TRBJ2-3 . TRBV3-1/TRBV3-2 CASSSATDTQYF TGTGCCAGCAGTAGCGCCACAGATACGCAGTATTTT
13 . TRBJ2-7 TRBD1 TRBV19 CASNQGAGREQYF TGTGCCAGTAATCAGGGGGCTGGTAGAGAGCAGTACTTC
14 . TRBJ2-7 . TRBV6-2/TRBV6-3 CASSPDRFSYEQYF TGTGCCAGCAGCCCAGACAGGTTCTCCTACGAGCAGTACTTC
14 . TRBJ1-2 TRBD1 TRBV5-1 CASSPTTGNYGYTF TGCGCCAGCAGCCCCACGACAGGGAACTATGGCTACACCTTC
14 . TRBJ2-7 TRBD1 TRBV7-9 CASSSDRPLYEQYF TGTGCCAGCAGCTCGGACAGGCCCCTCTACGAGCAGTACTTC
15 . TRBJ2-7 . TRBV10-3 CAISESGQGSYEQYF TGTGCCATCAGTGAGTCTGGGCAGGGCTCCTACGAGCAGTACTTC
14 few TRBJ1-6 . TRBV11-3 CASSFSGWDSPLHF TGTGCCAGCAGCTTCTCAGGGTGGGATTCACCCCTCCACTTT
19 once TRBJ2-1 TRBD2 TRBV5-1 CASSLGVAGRGSRGNEQFF TGCGCCAGCAGCTTGGGGGTAGCTGGGAGGGGATCAAGGGGCAATGAGCAGTTCTTC
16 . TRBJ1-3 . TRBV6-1 CASSEGQPGEGNTIYF TGTGCCAGCAGTGAAGGACAACCGGGGGAAGGAAACACCATATATTTT
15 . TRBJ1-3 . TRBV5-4 CASSIDSGSGNTIYF TGTGCCAGCAGCATAGACTCAGGGTCTGGAAACACCATATATTTT
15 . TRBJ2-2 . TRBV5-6 CASSLDPGGAGELFF TGTGCCAGCAGCTTAGACCCGGGCGGGGCCGGGGAGCTGTTTTTT
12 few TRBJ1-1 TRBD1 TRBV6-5 CASSQQGARAFF TGTGCCAGCAGCCAACAGGGGGCGCGAGCTTTCTTT
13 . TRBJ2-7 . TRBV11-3 CASSLAGRYEQYF TGTGCCAGCAGCTTAGCGGGGAGGTACGAGCAGTACTTC
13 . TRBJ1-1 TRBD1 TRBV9 CASSAQGETEAFF TGTGCCAGCAGCGCTCAGGGGGAAACTGAAGCTTTCTTT
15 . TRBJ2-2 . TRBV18 CASSPPEGGTGELFF TGTGCCAGCTCACCTCCCGAAGGCGGCACCGGGGAGCTGTTTTTT
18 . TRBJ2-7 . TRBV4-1 CASSQDQVGGTDFYEQYF TGCGCCAGCAGCCAAGATCAAGTCGGCGGGACAGACTTCTACGAGCAGTACTTC
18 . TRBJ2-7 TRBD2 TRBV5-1 CASSLGLAGANFLSEQYF TGCGCCAGCAGCCTGGGACTAGCGGGGGCCAATTTCCTGAGTGAGCAGTACTTC
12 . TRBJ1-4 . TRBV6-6 CASIGDTEKLFF TGTGCCAGCATAGGGGACACTGAAAAACTGTTTTTT
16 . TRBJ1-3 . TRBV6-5 CASSYSADGTGNTIYF TGTGCCAGCAGTTACTCCGCCGACGGGACTGGAAACACCATATATTTT
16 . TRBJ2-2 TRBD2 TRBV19 CASSGGVRTNTGELFF TGTGCCAGTAGTGGGGGGGTCCGAACGAACACCGGGGAGCTGTTTTTT
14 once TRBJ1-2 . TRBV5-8 CASSLGGGNYGYTF TGTGCCAGCAGCCTCGGTGGAGGGAACTATGGCTACACCTTC
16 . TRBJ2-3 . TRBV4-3 CASSQDGDPSTDTQYF TGCGCCAGCAGCCAAGATGGAGACCCTAGCACAGATACGCAGTATTTT
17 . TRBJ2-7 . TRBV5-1 CASSLASRGRAGLGQYF TGCGCCAGCAGCTTGGCCTCTCGCGGCAGGGCGGGATTAGGACAGTACTTC
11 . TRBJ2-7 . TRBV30 CAWSLGSEQYF TGTGCCTGGAGCCTCGGGTCCGAGCAGTACTTC
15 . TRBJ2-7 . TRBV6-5 CASRRLKGLFYEQYF TGTGCCAGCAGACGACTCAAGGGACTGTTCTACGAGCAGTACTTC
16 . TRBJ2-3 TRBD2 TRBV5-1 CASSLRSGGWTDTQYF TGCGCCAGCAGCTTGAGGAGCGGGGGGTGGACAGATACGCAGTATTTT
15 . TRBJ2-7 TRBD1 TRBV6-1 CASSSGGQGSYEQYF TGTGCCAGCAGTTCGGGTGGACAGGGATCCTACGAGCAGTACTTC
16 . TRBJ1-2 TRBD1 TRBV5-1 CASSPPGQGKTYGYTF TGCGCCAGCAGCCCGCCGGGACAGGGGAAAACTTATGGCTACACCTTC
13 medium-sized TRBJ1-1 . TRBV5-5 CASSLAGGSEAFF TGTGCCAGCAGCTTGGCGGGAGGATCTGAAGCTTTCTTT
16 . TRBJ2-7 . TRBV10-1 CASSPGPHGASYEQYF TGCGCCAGCAGCCCGGGTCCCCACGGTGCCTCCTACGAGCAGTACTTC
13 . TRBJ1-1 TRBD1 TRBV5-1 CASRSTGGTEAFF TGCGCCAGCAGGTCCACAGGGGGCACTGAAGCTTTCTTT
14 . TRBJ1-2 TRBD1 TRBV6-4 CASKPGQDNYGYTF TGTGCCAGCAAGCCGGGACAGGATAACTATGGCTACACCTTC
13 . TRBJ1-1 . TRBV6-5 CASSVEVVTEAFF TGTGCCAGCAGCGTCGAGGTCGTCACTGAAGCTTTCTTT
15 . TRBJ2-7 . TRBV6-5 CASTLVRGRHYEQYF TGTGCCAGCACCCTTGTGCGGGGCCGACACTACGAGCAGTACTTC
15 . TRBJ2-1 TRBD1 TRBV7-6 CASSPQGASYNEQFF TGTGCCAGCAGCCCTCAGGGGGCGTCCTACAATGAGCAGTTCTTC
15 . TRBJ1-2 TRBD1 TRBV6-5 CASSYQTGEAYGYTF TGTGCCAGCAGTTACCAGACAGGGGAGGCCTATGGCTACACCTTC
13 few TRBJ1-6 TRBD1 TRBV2 CASTGQGNSPLHF TGTGCCAGCACAGGACAGGGCAATTCACCCCTCCACTTT